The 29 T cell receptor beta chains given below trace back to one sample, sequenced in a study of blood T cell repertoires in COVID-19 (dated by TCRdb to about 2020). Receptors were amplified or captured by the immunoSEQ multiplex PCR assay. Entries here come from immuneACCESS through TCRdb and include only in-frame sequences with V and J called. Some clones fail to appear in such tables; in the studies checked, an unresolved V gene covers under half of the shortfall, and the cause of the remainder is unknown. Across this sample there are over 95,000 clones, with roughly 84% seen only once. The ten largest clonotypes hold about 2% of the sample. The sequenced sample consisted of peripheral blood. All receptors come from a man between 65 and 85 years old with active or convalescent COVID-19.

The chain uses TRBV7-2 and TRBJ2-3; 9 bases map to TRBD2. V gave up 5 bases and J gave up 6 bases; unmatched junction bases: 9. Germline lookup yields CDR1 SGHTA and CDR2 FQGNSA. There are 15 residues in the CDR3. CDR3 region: CASSTKRGEGDTQYF. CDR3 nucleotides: TGTGCCAGCAGCACAAAGCGGGGGGAGGGGGATACGCAGTATTTT. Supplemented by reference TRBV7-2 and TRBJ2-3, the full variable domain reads GAGVSQSPSNKVTEKGKDVELRCDPISGHTALYWYRQSLGQGLEFLIYFQGNSAPDKSGLPSDRFSAERTGGSVSTLTIQRTQQEDSAVYLCASSTKRGEGDTQYFGPGTRLTVL.

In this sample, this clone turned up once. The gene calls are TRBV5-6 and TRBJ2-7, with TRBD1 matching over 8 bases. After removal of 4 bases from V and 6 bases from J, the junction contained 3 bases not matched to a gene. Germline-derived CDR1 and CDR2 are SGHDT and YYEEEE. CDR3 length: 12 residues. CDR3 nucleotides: TGTGCCAGCAGCCGACAGGGGATCGAGCAGTACTTC. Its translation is CASSRQGIEQYF.

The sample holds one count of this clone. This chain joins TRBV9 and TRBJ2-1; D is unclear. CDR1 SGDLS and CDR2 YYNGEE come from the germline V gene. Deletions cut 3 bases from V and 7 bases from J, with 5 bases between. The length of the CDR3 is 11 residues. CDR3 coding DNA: TGTGCCAGCAGCGCTAAGAATGAGCAGTTCTTC. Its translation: CASSAKNEQFF. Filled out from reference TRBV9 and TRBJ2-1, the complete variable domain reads DSGVTQTPKHLITATGQRVTLRCSPRSGDLSVYWYQQSLDQGLQFLIQYYNGEERAKGNILERFSAQQFPDLHSELNLSSLELGDSALYFCASSAKNEQFFGPGTRLTVL.

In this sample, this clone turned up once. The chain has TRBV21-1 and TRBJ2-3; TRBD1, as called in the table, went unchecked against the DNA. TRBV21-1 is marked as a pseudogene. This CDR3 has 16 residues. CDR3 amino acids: CASSHRGLDSTDTQYF. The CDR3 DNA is TGTGCCAGCAGCCACAGGGGGCTAGACAGCACAGATACGCAGTATTTT.

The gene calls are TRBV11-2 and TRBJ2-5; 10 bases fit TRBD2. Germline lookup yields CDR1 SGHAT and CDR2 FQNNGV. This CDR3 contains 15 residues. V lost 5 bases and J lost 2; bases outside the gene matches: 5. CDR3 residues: CASSIQLAGQETQYF. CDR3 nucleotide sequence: TGTGCCAGCAGCATACAACTAGCGGGGCAAGAGACCCAGTACTTC.

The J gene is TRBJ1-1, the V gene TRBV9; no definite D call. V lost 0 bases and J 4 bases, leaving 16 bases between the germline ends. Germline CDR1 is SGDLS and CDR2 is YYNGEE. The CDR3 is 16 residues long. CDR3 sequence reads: CASSVGGGRLGTEAFF. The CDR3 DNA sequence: TGTGCCAGCAGCGTAGGGGGAGGAAGGCTGGGCACTGAAGCTTTCTTT.

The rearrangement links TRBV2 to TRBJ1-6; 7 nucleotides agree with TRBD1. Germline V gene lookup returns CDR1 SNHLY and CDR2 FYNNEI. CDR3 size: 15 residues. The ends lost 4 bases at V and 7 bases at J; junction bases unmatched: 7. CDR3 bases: TGTGCCAGCAGTGTACAAGGGGGCGGCAATTCACCCCTCCACTTT. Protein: CASSVQGGGNSPLHF.

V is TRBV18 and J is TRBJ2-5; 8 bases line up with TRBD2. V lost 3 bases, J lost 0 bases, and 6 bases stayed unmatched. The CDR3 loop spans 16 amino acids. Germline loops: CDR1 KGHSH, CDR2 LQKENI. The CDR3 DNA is TGTGCCAGCTCACCCATTAGCGGGGATAACCAAGAGACCCAGTACTTC. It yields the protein CASSPISGDNQETQYF.

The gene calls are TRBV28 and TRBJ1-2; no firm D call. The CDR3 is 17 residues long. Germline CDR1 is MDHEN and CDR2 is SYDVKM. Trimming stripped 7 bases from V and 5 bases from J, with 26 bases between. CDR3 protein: CASTPVSSTAPGYGYTF. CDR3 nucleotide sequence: TGTGCCAGCACCCCTGTATCATCGACTGCTCCGGGGTATGGCTACACCTTC.

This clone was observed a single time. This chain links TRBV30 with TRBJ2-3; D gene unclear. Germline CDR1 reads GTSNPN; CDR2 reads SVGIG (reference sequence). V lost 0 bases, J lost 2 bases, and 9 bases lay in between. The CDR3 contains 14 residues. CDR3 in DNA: TGTGCCTGGAGTGTAGGCCAGGTCACAGATACGCAGTATTTT. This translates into CAWSVGQVTDTQYF.

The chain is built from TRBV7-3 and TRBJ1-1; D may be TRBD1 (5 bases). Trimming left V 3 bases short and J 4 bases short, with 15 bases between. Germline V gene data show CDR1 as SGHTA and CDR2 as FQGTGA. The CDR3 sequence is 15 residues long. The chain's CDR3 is CASSLSGGGVTEAFF. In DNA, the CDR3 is TGTGCCAGCAGCTTGTCCGGGGGAGGGGTCACTGAAGCTTTCTTT.

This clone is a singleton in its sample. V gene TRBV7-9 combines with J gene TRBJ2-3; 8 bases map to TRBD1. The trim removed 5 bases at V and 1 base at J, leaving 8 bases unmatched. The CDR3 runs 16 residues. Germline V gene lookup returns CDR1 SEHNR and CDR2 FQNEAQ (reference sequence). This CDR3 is CASSPVRGLGTDTQYF. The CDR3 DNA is TGTGCCAGCAGCCCCGTCAGGGGGCTAGGCACAGATACGCAGTATTTT.

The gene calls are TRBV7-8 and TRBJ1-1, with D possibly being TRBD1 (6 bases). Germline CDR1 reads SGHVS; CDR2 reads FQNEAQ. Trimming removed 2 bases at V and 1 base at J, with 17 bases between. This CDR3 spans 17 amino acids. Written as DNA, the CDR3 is TGTGCCAGCAGCTTACGACAGGTCTATTCCCGGAACACTGAAGCTTTCTTT. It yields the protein CASSLRQVYSRNTEAFF.

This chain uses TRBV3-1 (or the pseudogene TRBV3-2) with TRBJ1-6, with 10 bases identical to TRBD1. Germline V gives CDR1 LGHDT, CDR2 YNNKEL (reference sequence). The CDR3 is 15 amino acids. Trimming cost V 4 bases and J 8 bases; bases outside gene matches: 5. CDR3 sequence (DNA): TGTGCCAGCAGCCTTCGGACAGGGGGGGATTCACCCCTCCACTTT. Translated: CASSLRTGGDSPLHF.

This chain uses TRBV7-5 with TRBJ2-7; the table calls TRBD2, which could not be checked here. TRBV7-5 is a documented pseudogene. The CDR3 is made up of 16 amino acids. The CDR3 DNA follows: TGTGCCAGAAGCTTAGGGGACTGGATGAGCTCCTACGAGCAGTACTTC. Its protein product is CARSLGDWMSSYEQYF.

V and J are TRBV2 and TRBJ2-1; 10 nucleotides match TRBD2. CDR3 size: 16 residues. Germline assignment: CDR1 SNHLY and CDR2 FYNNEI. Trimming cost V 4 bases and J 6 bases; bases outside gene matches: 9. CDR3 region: CASSASGGLQSNEQFF. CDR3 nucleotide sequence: TGTGCCAGCAGTGCTAGCGGGGGCCTACAAAGCAATGAGCAGTTCTTC.

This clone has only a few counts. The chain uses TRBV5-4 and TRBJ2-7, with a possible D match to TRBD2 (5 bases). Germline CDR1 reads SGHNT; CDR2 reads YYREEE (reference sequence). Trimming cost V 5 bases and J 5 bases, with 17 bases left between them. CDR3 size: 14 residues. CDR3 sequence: CASSSSAVEDEQYF. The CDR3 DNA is TGTGCCAGCAGTTCATCGGCGGTGGAGGACGAGCAGTACTTC.

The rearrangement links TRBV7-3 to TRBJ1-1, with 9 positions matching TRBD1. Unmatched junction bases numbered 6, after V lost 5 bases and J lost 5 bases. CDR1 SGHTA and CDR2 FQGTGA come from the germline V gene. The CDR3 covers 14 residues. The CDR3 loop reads CASSPGQGTTEAFF. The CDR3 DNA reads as TGTGCCAGCAGCCCCGGACAGGGGACGACTGAAGCTTTCTTT.

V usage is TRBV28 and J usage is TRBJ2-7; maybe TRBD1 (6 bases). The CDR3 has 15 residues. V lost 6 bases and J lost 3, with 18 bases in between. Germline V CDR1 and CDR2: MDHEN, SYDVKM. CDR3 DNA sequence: TGTGCCAGCAGCGAACTCGGGACACCAAACTACGAGCAGTACTTC. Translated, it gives CASSELGTPNYEQYF.

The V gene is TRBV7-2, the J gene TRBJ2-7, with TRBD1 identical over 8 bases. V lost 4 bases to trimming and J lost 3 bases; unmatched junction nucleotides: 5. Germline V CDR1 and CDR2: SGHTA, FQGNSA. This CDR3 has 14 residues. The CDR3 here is CASSSQGQGYEQYF. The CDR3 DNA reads TGTGCCAGCAGCTCCCAAGGACAGGGCTACGAGCAGTACTTC.

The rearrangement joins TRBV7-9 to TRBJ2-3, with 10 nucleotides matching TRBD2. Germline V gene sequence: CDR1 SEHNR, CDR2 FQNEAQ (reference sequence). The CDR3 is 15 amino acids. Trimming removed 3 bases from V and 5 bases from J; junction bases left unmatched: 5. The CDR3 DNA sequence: TGTGCCAGCAGCTTCAGCGGGGGGGCCGTAGATACGCAGTATTTT. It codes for CASSFSGGAVDTQYF. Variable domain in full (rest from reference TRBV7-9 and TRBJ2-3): DTGVSQNPRHKITKRGQNVTFRCDPISEHNRLYWYRQTLGQGPEFLTYFQNEAQLEKSRLLSDRFSAERPKGSFSTLEIQRTEQGDSAMYLCASSFSGGAVDTQYFGPGTRLTVL.

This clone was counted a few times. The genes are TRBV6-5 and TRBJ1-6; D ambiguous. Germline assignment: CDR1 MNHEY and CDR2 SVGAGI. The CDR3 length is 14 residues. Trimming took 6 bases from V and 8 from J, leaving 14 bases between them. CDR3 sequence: CASSTRGLDSPLHF. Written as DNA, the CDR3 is TGTGCCAGCAGCACCCGGGGTTTGGATTCACCCCTCCACTTT.

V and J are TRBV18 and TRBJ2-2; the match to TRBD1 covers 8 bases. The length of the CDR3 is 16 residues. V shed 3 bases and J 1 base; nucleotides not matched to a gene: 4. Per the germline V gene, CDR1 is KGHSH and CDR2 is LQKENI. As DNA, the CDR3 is TGTGCCAGCTCACCGCAGGGGGCGCTGAACACCGGGGAGCTGTTTTTT. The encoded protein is CASSPQGALNTGELFF.

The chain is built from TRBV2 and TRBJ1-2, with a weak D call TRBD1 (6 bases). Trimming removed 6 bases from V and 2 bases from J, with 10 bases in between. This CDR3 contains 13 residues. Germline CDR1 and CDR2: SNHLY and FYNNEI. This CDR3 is CASSLGQNYGYTF. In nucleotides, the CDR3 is TGTGCCAGCAGCCTTGGACAGAACTATGGCTACACCTTC.

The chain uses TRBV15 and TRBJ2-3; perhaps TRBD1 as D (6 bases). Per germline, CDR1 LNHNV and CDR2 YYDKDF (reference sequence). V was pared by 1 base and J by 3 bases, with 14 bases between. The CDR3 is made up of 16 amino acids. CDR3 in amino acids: CATSRGAGARTDTQYF. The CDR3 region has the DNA TGTGCCACCAGCAGAGGTGCAGGGGCGCGGACAGATACGCAGTATTTT.

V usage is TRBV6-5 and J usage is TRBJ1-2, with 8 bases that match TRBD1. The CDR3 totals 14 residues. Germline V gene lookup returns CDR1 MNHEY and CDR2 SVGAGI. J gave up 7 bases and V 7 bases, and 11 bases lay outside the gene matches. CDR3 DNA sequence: TGTGCCAGCATTCCCAACCAGGGGGCGGGTGGCTACACCTTC. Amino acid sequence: CASIPNQGAGGYTF.

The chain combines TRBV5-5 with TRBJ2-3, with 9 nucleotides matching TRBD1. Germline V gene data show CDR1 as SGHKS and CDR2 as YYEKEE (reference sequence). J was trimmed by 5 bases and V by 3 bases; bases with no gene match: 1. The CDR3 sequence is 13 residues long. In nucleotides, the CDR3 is TGTGCCAGCAGCTGGGACAGGGAAGATACGCAGTATTTT. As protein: CASSWDREDTQYF. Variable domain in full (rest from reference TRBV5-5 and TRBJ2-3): DAGVTQSPTHLIKTRGQQVTLRCSPISGHKSVSWYQQVLGQGPQFIFQYYEKEERGRGNFPDRFSARQFPNYSSELNVNALLLGDSALYLCASSWDREDTQYFGPGTRLTVL.

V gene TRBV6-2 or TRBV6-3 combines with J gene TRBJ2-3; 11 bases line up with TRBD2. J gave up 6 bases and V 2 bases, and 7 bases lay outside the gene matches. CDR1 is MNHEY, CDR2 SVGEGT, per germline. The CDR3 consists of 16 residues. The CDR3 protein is CASSYGTSGPGDTQYF. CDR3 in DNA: TGTGCCAGCAGTTACGGGACTAGCGGCCCGGGGGATACGCAGTATTTT.

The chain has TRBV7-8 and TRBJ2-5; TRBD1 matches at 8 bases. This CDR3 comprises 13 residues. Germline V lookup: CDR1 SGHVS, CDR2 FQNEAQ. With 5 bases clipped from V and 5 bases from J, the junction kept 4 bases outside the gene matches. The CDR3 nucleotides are TGTGCCAGCAGCCCAGACAGGGGTGAGACCCAGTACTTC. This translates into CASSPDRGETQYF.